Here is one TCR beta chain with its context. The record originates from a study of Tregs in tolerant kidney transplant recipients. Clones were sequenced by immunoSEQ multiplex PCR, and TCRdb holds only the in-frame ones, with some missing. This table holds under 100,000 clones, approximately 92% found once. The CDR3 is 13 amino acids. Trimming left V 5 bases short and J 5 bases short, with 15 bases between. CDR1 is SQVTM and CDR2 is ANQGSEA in the germline V gene. Unstimulated regulatory T cells (CD4+CD25+CD127-), CD4+CD25- non-regulatory cells, CD4 and CD8 cells were FACS-sorted from thawed PBMCs. The sequencing input was CD8+ T cells from blood. The V call is TRBV29-1, the J call TRBJ2-5; tentative D call: TRBD1 (7 bases). The sequence was collected from a human donor in good health. The CDR3 DNA follows: TGCAGCGTTCTACAGGGGAGGAGGGAGACCCAGTACTTC. It specifies CSVLQGRRETQYF.